This section outlines one TCR beta chain sequence together with its context. TCR beta was sequenced from blood CD8+ and CD4+ T cells. This sample is part of a study of CD8 T cells in Susac syndrome. An amount of RNA that ranged from roughly 0.45 to 1 ug was reverse transcribed with random hexamers. TCR beta CDR3 was amplified by immunoSEQ covering 54 Vbeta and 13 Jbeta. Using its own MiXCR run on the immunoSEQ multiplex PCR reads, TCRdb lists one record per CDR3 protein. The profile shows 150,000 to 200,000 distinct CDR3 sequences, approximately 94% of them singletons. The CDR3 is 13 amino acids. V was shortened by 2 bases and J by 10 bases, with 16 bases between the two germline ends. CDR1 and CDR2 from the germline V gene are SGDLS and YYNGEE.

This chain links TRBV9 with TRBJ2-7; TRBD1 might be the D (5 bases). Sequencing used CD4+ T cells from PBMCs. This receptor was taken from a human donor with Susac syndrome. The CDR3 here is CASSVLQGSTQYF. The CDR3 DNA follows: TGTGCCAGCAGCGTGTTGCAGGGCTCTACTCAGTACTTC.